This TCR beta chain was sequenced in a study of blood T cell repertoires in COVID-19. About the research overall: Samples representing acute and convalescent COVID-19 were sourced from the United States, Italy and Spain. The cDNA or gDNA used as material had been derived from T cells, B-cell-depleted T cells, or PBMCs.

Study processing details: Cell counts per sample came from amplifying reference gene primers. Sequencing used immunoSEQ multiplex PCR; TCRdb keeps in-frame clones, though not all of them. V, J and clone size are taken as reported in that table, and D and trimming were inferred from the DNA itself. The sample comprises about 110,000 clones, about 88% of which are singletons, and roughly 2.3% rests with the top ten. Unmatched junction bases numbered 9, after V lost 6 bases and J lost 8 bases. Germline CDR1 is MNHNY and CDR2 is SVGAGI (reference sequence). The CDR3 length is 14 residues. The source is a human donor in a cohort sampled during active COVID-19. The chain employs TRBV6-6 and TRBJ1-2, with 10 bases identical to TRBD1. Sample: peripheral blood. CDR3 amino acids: CASSRTGTGEGYTF. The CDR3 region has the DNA TGTGCCAGCAGCCGAACCGGGACAGGGGAGGGCTACACCTTC.